A single sample gave rise to the 3 T cell receptor beta chains below, sequenced in a study of somatic mutations in cytotoxic T cells in rheumatoid arthritis (dated by TCRdb to between 2016 and 2019). Receptor amplification or capture employed the immunoSEQ multiplex PCR assay. TCRdb re-hosts the immuneACCESS table, in-frame sequences only. Its copies lack some clones; in the studies checked, an unresolved V gene accounts for under half of them, and the cause for the rest is not known. The sample includes 6,000 to 9,500 clones, with 74% observed a single time. Clones ranked in the top ten supply about 16% of the sample. The sample taken for sequencing was CD8+ T cells sorted from blood. The receptors shown here come from an adult with rheumatoid arthritis.

The V gene is TRBV5-8, the J gene TRBJ2-1; 13 bases agree with TRBD2. The length of the CDR3 is 15 residues. From germline, CDR1 is SGHTS and CDR2 YDEGEE. J lost 1 base, V lost 7 bases, and 2 bases had no gene match. CDR3 residues: CASWGLAGSYNEQFF. The CDR3 DNA follows: TGTGCCAGCTGGGGACTAGCGGGATCCTACAATGAGCAGTTCTTC.

The chain combines TRBV27 with TRBJ2-2, with 8 bases lining up with TRBD2. Trimming at V came to 8 bases and at J to 3 bases, leaving 14 bases not matched to a gene. There are 17 residues in the CDR3. Germline loops: CDR1 MNHEY, CDR2 SMNVEV (reference sequence). The CDR3 sequence is CASGPLIGGAYTGELFF. Here the CDR3 DNA reads TGTGCCAGCGGGCCTCTCATCGGGGGGGCGTACACCGGGGAGCTGTTTTTT.

The chain recombines TRBV14 with TRBJ2-1, with a weak D call TRBD2 (5 bases). The length of the CDR3 is 17 residues. The germline V gene encodes CDR1 SGHDN and CDR2 FVKESK. Trimming left V 0 bases short and J 6 bases short, with 18 bases between. The CDR3 loop reads CASSQDWGDSFLNEQFF. CDR3 nucleotide sequence: TGTGCCAGCAGCCAAGATTGGGGAGACTCCTTCCTCAATGAGCAGTTCTTC.